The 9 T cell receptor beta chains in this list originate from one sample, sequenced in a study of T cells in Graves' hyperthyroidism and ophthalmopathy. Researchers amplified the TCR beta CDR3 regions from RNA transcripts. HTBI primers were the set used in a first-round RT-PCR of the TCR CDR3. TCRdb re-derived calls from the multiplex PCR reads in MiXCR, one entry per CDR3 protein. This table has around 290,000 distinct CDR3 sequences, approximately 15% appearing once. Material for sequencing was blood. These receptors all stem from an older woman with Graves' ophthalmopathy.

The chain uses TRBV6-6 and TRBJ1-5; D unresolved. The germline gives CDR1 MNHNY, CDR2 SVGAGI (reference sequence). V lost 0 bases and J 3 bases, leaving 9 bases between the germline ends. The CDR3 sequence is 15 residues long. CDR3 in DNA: TGTGCCAGCAGTTACTCCCGAGACGTCAATCAGCCCCAGCATTTT. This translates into CASSYSRDVNQPQHF.

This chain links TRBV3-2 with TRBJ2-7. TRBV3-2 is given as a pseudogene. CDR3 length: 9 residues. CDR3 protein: CASSQDKRF. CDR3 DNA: TGTGCCAGCAGCCAAGATAAGAGATTC.

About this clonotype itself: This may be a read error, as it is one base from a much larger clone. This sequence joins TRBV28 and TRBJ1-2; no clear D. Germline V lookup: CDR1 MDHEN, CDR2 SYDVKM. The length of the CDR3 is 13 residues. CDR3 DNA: TGTGCCAGCTGTTTAATGGCGGCGGATGGCTACACCTTC. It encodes CASCLMAADGYTF.

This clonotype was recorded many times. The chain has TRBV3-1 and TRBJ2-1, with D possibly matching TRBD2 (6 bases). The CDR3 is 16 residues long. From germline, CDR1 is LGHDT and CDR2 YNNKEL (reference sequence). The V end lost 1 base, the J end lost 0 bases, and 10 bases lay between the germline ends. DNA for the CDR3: TGTGCCAGCAGCCAAGGAACTAGCCGCTCCTACAATGAGCAGTTCTTC. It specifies CASSQGTSRSYNEQFF.

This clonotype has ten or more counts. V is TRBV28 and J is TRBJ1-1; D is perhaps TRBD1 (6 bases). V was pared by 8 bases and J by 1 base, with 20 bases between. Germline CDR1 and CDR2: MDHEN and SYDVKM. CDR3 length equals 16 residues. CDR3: CASVIGGGWANTEAFF. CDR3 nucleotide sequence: TGTGCCAGCGTTATCGGGGGGGGCTGGGCGAACACTGAAGCTTTCTTT. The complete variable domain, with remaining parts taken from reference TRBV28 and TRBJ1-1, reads DVKVTQSSRYLVKRTGEKVFLECVQDMDHENMFWYRQDPGLGLRLIYFSYDVKMKEKGDIPEGYSVSREKKERFSLILESASTNQTSMYLCASVIGGGWANTEAFFGQGTRLTVV.

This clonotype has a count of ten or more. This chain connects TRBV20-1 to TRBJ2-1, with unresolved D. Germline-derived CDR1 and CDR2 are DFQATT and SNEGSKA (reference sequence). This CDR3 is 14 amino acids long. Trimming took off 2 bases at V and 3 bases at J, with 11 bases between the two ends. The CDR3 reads CSARHPDRYNEQFF. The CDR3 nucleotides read TGCAGTGCTAGACACCCCGACCGCTACAATGAGCAGTTCTTC.

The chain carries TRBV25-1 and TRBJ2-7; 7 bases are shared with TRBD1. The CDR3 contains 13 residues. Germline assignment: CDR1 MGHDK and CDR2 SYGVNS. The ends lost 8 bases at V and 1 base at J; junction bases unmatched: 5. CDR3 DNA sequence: TGTGCCAGCGGACGGGACAGTTCCTACGAGCAGTACTTC. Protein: CASGRDSSYEQYF.

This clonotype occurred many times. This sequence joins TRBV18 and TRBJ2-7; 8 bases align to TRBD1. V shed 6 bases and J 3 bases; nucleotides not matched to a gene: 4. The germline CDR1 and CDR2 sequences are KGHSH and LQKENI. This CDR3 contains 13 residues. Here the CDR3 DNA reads TGTGCCAGCTCGCCGGGACAGGACTACGAGCAGTACTTC. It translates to CASSPGQDYEQYF.

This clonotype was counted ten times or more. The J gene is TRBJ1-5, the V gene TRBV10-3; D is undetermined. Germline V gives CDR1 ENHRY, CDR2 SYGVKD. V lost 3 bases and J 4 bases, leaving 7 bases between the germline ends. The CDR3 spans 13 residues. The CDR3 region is CAISDFPNQPQHF. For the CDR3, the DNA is TGTGCCATCAGTGACTTTCCAAATCAGCCCCAGCATTTT.